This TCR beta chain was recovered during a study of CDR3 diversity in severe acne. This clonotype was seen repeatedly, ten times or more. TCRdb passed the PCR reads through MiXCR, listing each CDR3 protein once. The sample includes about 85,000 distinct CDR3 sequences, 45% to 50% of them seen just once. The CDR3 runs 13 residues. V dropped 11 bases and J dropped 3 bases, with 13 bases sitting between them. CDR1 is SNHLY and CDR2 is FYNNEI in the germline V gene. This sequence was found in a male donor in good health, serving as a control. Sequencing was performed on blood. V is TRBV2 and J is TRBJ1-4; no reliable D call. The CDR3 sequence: CAGGLDSNEKLFF. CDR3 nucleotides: TGTGCCGGAGGATTGGACTCTAATGAAAAACTGTTTTTT.